The clone carrying this T cell receptor (beta chain) was seen more than once but under ten times. The sample originates from a study of beta chain features in type 1 diabetes. About the study: Examination covered over 85,000,000 sorted cells spanning all samples.

Heparinised blood was drawn once per donor, averaging around 120 mL. CD4+ naive, central memory, regulatory and stem cell-like memory subsets were isolated by sorting on CD45RO/CCR7/CD25/CD127/CD95/CD27. The CDR3 extends over 14 amino acids. What was sequenced were expressed TCRB transcripts, since all of the isolated RNA had been reverse transcribed. Here immunoSEQ multiplex PCR was the method, and the copy in TCRdb shows in-frame clones only, minus some. The repertoire has fewer than 650,000 clones, around a sixth of them found once; the top ten carry approximately 0.093%. The receptor's source is a man between 18 and 35 years old in good health. The sample was naive CD4+ T cells from blood. This sequence joins TRBV21-1 and TRBJ2-3; the table's D gene call, TRBD2, was not cross checked with the DNA. TRBV21-1 is annotated as a pseudogene. CDR3 in DNA: TGTGCCACCGAACACGTCCCCGACGGGGATACGCAGTATTTT. Its protein is CATEHVPDGDTQYF.